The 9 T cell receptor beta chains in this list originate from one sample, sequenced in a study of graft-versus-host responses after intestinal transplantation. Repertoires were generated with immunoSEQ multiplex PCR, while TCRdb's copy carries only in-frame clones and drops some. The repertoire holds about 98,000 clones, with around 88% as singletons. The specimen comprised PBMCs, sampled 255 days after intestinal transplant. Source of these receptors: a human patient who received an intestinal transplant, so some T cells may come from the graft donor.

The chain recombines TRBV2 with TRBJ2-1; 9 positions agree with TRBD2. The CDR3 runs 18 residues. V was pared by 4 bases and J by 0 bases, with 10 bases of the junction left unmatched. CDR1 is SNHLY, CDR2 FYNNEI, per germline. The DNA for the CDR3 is TGTGCCAGCAGTGTTTCCCGGACTAGCGCAAGCTCCTACAATGAGCAGTTCTTC. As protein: CASSVSRTSASSYNEQFF.

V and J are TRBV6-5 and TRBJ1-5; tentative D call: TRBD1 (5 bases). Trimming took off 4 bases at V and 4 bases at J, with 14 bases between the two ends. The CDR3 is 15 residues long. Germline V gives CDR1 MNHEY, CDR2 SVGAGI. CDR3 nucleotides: TGTGCCAGCAGTTTAAGTTTCGACAGTAATCAGCCCCAGCATTTT. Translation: CASSLSFDSNQPQHF.

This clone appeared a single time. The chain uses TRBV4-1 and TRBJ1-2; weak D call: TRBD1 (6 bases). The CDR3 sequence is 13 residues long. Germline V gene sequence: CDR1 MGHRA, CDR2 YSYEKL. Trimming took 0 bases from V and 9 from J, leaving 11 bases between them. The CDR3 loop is CASSQDHRDSYTF. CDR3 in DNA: TGCGCCAGCAGCCAAGATCATAGGGACAGCTACACCTTC.

Here the CDR3 DNA reads TGTGCCAGCAGTGGATTCCTGACAGGTTACAATGAGCAGTTCTTC. This translates into CASSGFLTGYNEQFF. The V and J genes are TRBV28 and TRBJ2-1; tentatively, D is TRBD1 (6 bases). The CDR3 extends over 15 amino acids. CDR1 and CDR2 (germline): MDHEN, SYDVKM. V was pared by 5 bases and J by 4 bases, with 15 bases between.

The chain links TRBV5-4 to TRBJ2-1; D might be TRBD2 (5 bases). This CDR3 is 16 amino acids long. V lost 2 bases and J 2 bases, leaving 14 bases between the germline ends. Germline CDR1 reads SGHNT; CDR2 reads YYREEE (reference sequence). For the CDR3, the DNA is TGTGCCAGCAGCTTCGGAGCGGTCGAACCCTACAATGAGCAGTTCTTC. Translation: CASSFGAVEPYNEQFF.

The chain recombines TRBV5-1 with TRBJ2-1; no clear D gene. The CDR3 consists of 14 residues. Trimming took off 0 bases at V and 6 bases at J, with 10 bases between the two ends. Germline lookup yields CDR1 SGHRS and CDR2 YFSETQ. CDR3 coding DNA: TGCGCCAGCAGCTTGGCCGGCCCCACCAATGAGCAGTTCTTC. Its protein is CASSLAGPTNEQFF.

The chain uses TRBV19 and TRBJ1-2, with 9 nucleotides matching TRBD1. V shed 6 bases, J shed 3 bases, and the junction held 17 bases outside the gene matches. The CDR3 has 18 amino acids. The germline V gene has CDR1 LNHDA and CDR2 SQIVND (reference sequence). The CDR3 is CASRLEPTGTGSDYGYTF. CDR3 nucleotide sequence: TGTGCCAGTAGGCTTGAACCAACCGGGACAGGGTCCGACTATGGCTACACCTTC.

The CDR3 here is CASDRGPTEAFF. CDR3 sequence (DNA): TGTGCCAGCGACAGGGGGCCCACTGAAGCTTTCTTT. V and J are TRBV6-1 and TRBJ1-1; 10 bases agree with TRBD1. In germline, CDR1 is MNHNS, CDR2 SASEGT. The V gene end was trimmed by 8 bases and the J gene end by 4 bases; junction bases not matched to a gene: 1. The length of the CDR3 is 12 residues.

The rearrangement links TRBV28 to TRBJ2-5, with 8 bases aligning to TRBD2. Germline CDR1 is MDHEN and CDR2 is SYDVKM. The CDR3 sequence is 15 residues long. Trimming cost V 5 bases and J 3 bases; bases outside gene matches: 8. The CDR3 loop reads CASSPSGGGEETQYF. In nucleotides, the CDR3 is TGTGCCAGCAGTCCCAGCGGGGGAGGAGAAGAGACCCAGTACTTC.